A single sample gave rise to the 14 T cell receptor beta chains below, sequenced in a study of blood T cell repertoires in COVID-19 (dated by TCRdb to the early 2020s). Preparation of the library involved the immunoSEQ multiplex PCR assay. As stored in TCRdb, this immuneACCESS dataset retains in-frame rearrangements with V and J assigned. A fraction of the clones does not appear; measured against another copy, unresolved V genes explain less than half of the discrepancy, and the remainder lacks a known reason. Counted in this sample were some 240,000 clones; around 83% of them appeared once. The ten largest clones add up to approximately 5.2% of the sample. Material for sequencing was peripheral blood. The receptors here all came from a woman aged 70-85 years with COVID-19, enrolled during active disease.

The rearrangement links TRBV4-3 to TRBJ1-1, with TRBD1 identical over 7 bases. Per the germline V gene, CDR1 is LGHNA and CDR2 is YSLEER. The CDR3 length is 17 residues. The V segment lost 0 bases and the J segment 3 bases; nucleotides outside the gene matches: 10. The CDR3 reads CASSQDEGRDRYTEAFF. The CDR3 DNA follows: TGCGCCAGCAGCCAAGACGAGGGCAGGGACAGATACACTGAAGCTTTCTTT.

The chain is built from TRBV28 and TRBJ1-2; no definite D call. CDR3 size: 14 residues. Trimming removed 1 base from V and 2 bases from J, with 8 bases in between. CDR1 and CDR2 (germline): MDHEN, SYDVKM. CDR3 nucleotides: TGTGCCAGCAGTTTATTGCAGGTGAACTATGGCTACACCTTC. Its protein product is CASSLLQVNYGYTF.

The CDR3 region has the DNA TGTGCCACCGGACAGGGGGGGATGCCCCAGCATTTT. Residues: CATGQGGMPQHF. The V call is TRBV24-1, the J call TRBJ1-5; 10 positions agree with TRBD1. The germline CDR1 and CDR2 sequences are KGHDR and SFDVKD. With V trimmed by 9 bases and J by 9 bases, 4 bases remained unmatched. The CDR3 has 12 amino acids.

This rearrangement joins TRBV19 to TRBJ2-7; the D gene is possibly TRBD1 (6 bases). From germline, CDR1 is LNHDA and CDR2 SQIVND (reference sequence). The CDR3 loop spans 14 amino acids. Trimming shortened V by 3 bases and J by 2 bases, and 11 bases separated the two germline ends. The CDR3 nucleotides are TGTGCCAGTAGTATCGGACAGTTCCCCTACGAGCAGTACTTC. This sequence encodes CASSIGQFPYEQYF.

V usage is TRBV3-1 (or the pseudogene TRBV3-2) and J usage is TRBJ2-3; D might be TRBD1 (6 bases). This CDR3 spans 16 amino acids. CDR1 is LGHDT and CDR2 is YNNKEL in the germline V gene (reference sequence). V was clipped by 4 bases and J by 2 bases, with 16 bases between them. DNA for the CDR3: TGTGCCAGCAGCCCCCAGGGGCGAGGGTACACAGATACGCAGTATTTT. Amino acids: CASSPQGRGYTDTQYF.

The chain combines TRBV29-1 with TRBJ2-1, with 11 bases matching TRBD2. J was trimmed by 8 bases and V by 5 bases; bases with no gene match: 14. CDR1 and CDR2 (germline): SQVTM, ANQGSEA. The CDR3 extends over 16 amino acids. This CDR3 reads CSVPSPTSGDEYEQFF. The CDR3 bases are TGCAGCGTTCCTAGTCCGACTAGCGGGGACGAATATGAGCAGTTCTTC.

The rearrangement links TRBV7-2 to TRBJ2-5; TRBD2 agrees at 7 bases. This CDR3 has 13 amino acids. Germline assignment: CDR1 SGHTA and CDR2 FQGNSA. V shed 5 bases and J 5 bases; nucleotides not matched to a gene: 5. The CDR3 loop reads CASSPGRGETQYF. In DNA form, the CDR3 reads TGTGCCAGCAGCCCCGGGCGGGGGGAGACCCAGTACTTC.

V is TRBV6-2 or TRBV6-3 and J is TRBJ1-2; the D gene is possibly TRBD1 (5 bases). The CDR3 consists of 15 residues. Between the trimmed V and J ends, which lost 0 bases and 4 bases, there was a span of 12 bases. Germline assignment: CDR1 MNHEY and CDR2 SVGEGT. The CDR3 is CASSYSRGSIYGYTF. The CDR3 DNA reads TGTGCCAGCAGTTACTCTCGGGGGTCGATCTATGGCTACACCTTC.

This rearrangement joins TRBV4-2 to TRBJ2-7, with a weak D call TRBD1 (6 bases). Germline values: CDR1 LGHNA, CDR2 YNFKEQ. V was trimmed by 2 bases and J by 0 bases, leaving 14 bases between them. The CDR3 has 16 residues. Here the CDR3 DNA reads TGTGCCAGCAGCCAAACCTTGACAGGACGCTCCTACGAGCAGTACTTC. The encoded protein is CASSQTLTGRSYEQYF.

This clone appeared a few times. The chain couples TRBV19 to TRBJ1-2, with 7 bases aligning to TRBD1. CDR1 is LNHDA and CDR2 is SQIVND in the germline V gene (reference sequence). This CDR3 has 13 residues. V lost 10 bases, J lost 4 bases, and 9 bases stayed unmatched. The CDR3 region has the DNA TGTGCCACGAAAGGACAGGACACCTATGGCTACACCTTC. Amino acid sequence: CATKGQDTYGYTF.

The chain links TRBV10-3 to TRBJ1-4, with 10 bases matching TRBD1. The CDR3 runs 18 residues. V shed 6 bases and J 8 bases; nucleotides not matched to a gene: 18. Germline V gene lookup returns CDR1 ENHRY and CDR2 SYGVKD. In DNA, the CDR3 is TGTGCCATCAGGATCCAGGACAGGGGGAAGGAGTTAAGAGAAAAACTGTTTTTT. Protein: CAIRIQDRGKELREKLFF.

The chain joins TRBV19 to TRBJ2-7; a possible D gene is TRBD2 (5 bases). The germline V gene encodes CDR1 LNHDA and CDR2 SQIVND (reference sequence). Trimming shortened V by 3 bases and J by 3 bases, and 15 bases separated the two germline ends. The CDR3 extends over 15 amino acids. The CDR3 loop reads CASSIEPGIRYEQYF. In DNA form, the CDR3 reads TGTGCCAGTAGTATCGAACCCGGGATTCGCTACGAGCAGTACTTC.

This rearrangement joins TRBV24-1 to TRBJ2-1, with 7 positions matching TRBD2. V lost 0 bases, J lost 5 bases, and 6 bases stayed unmatched. Germline V gene lookup returns CDR1 KGHDR and CDR2 SFDVKD. The CDR3 sequence is 16 residues long. The CDR3 DNA sequence: TGTGCCACCAGTGATTTGCGACGGGAGGCTAACAATGAGCAGTTCTTC. It translates to CATSDLRREANNEQFF.

The table lists this clone with a count of one. V gene TRBV28 combines with J gene TRBJ1-2, with D possibly TRBD1 on 5 matching bases. The V gene lost 6 bases and the J gene lost 4 bases, with 21 bases spanning the gap. CDR1 and CDR2 (germline): MDHEN, SYDVKM. The CDR3 contains 16 residues. The DNA for the CDR3 is TGTGCCAGCAGCCTCCTCTCCCGTCTCGGGGGCTATGGCTACACCTTC. It encodes CASSLLSRLGGYGYTF.